Listed below are T cell receptor beta chains from one sample, sequenced in a study of T cell responses to AZD1222 COVID-19 vaccine. TCRdb's copy holds only in-frame clones and misses some; the assay was immunoSEQ multiplex PCR. The top ten clones hold around 8.4% of a sample with 100,000 or so clones, approximately 90% of them seen once. The input for sequencing was peripheral blood, taken on day 0 of AZD1222 vaccination. These TCRs come from an adult in good health. Each CDR3 is given with its conserved first and last residue. A D gene is named only where the DNA matches it firmly. Size tells how often a clone was seen (once, few, many) or the class of an expanded clone, and some rows leave it out.

clone size: -
D gene: -
V gene: TRBV4-2
J gene: TRBJ2-5
CDR3 protein: CASSQDPLAEETQYF
CDR3 DNA: TGTGCCAGCAGCCAAGATCCACTAGCAGAAGAGACCCAGTACTTC

clone size: -
D gene: -
V gene: TRBV9
J gene: TRBJ1-5
CDR3 protein: CASSELGGEDQPQHF
CDR3 DNA: TGTGCCAGCAGCGAGTTAGGAGGAGAGGATCAGCCCCAGCATTTT

clone size: -
D gene: -
V gene: TRBV6-5
J gene: TRBJ2-3
CDR3 protein: CASRPAGDTQYF
CDR3 DNA: TGTGCCAGCAGGCCGGCGGGAGATACGCAGTATTTT

clone size: -
D gene: -
V gene: TRBV7-7
J gene: TRBJ1-5
CDR3 protein: CASSLGHNQPQHF
CDR3 DNA: TGTGCTAGCAGCTTGGGGCACAATCAGCCCCAGCATTTT

clone size: -
D gene: -
V gene: TRBV3-1/TRBV3-2
J gene: TRBJ2-7
CDR3 protein: CASSQDPLSSEQYF
CDR3 DNA: TGTGCCAGCAGCCAAGACCCCCTTTCAAGCGAGCAGTACTTC

clone size: -
D gene: TRBD1
V gene: TRBV5-1
J gene: TRBJ2-7
CDR3 protein: CASRQGAREQYF
CDR3 DNA: TGCGCCAGCAGACAGGGGGCGAGAGAGCAGTACTTC

clone size: -
D gene: TRBD2
V gene: TRBV5-1
J gene: TRBJ2-7
CDR3 protein: CASSPAGDFYEQYF
CDR3 DNA: TGCGCCAGCAGTCCAGCGGGAGACTTCTACGAGCAGTACTTC

clone size: once
D gene: -
V gene: TRBV11-2
J gene: TRBJ2-3
CDR3 protein: CASSSNTDTQYF
CDR3 DNA: TGTGCCAGCAGCTCGAACACAGATACGCAGTATTTT

clone size: -
D gene: TRBD2
V gene: TRBV7-9
J gene: TRBJ2-7
CDR3 protein: CASSSTSGSGYEQYF
CDR3 DNA: TGTGCCAGCAGCAGTACTAGCGGGAGCGGGTACGAGCAGTACTTC

clone size: -
D gene: TRBD2
V gene: TRBV7-6
J gene: TRBJ2-5
CDR3 protein: CASSLGGLAGGAGETQYF
CDR3 DNA: TGTGCCAGCAGCTTAGGGGGACTAGCGGGAGGCGCGGGGGAGACCCAGTACTTC

clone size: -
D gene: -
V gene: TRBV18
J gene: TRBJ2-7
CDR3 protein: CASSSGEGYEQYF
CDR3 DNA: TGTGCCAGCTCATCCGGAGAGGGCTACGAGCAGTACTTC

clone size: -
D gene: -
V gene: TRBV30
J gene: TRBJ1-2
CDR3 protein: CAWSVPGYYGYTF
CDR3 DNA: TGTGCCTGGAGTGTACCAGGTTACTATGGCTACACCTTC

clone size: few
D gene: -
V gene: TRBV2
J gene: TRBJ1-6
CDR3 protein: CARGGQGTYNSPLHF
CDR3 DNA: TGTGCCAGAGGGGGGCAGGGAACCTATAATTCACCCCTCCACTTT

clone size: -
D gene: -
V gene: TRBV4-1
J gene: TRBJ2-7
CDR3 protein: CASSQDAARYSYEQYF
CDR3 DNA: TGCGCCAGCAGCCAAGATGCAGCCCGATACTCCTACGAGCAGTACTTC

clone size: few
D gene: TRBD1
V gene: TRBV18
J gene: TRBJ2-1
CDR3 protein: CASSPPTGPNEQFF
CDR3 DNA: TGTGCCAGCTCCCCTCCGACAGGGCCTAATGAGCAGTTCTTC

clone size: -
D gene: -
V gene: TRBV6-5
J gene: TRBJ2-7
CDR3 protein: CASKNLALDYYEQYF
CDR3 DNA: TGTGCCAGCAAGAATCTGGCATTGGATTACTACGAGCAGTACTTC

clone size: -
D gene: -
V gene: TRBV7-9
J gene: TRBJ1-4
CDR3 protein: CASSQRGGREEKLFF
CDR3 DNA: TGTGCCAGCAGCCAAAGGGGCGGCAGGGAGGAAAAACTGTTTTTT

clone size: -
D gene: -
V gene: TRBV5-1
J gene: TRBJ1-1
CDR3 protein: CASSLSTRTEAFF
CDR3 DNA: TGCGCCAGCAGCTTGAGTACCCGGACTGAAGCTTTCTTT

clone size: -
D gene: -
V gene: TRBV7-9
J gene: TRBJ1-1
CDR3 protein: CASRHGGGTEAFF
CDR3 DNA: TGTGCCAGCAGGCATGGGGGTGGCACTGAAGCTTTCTTT

clone size: -
D gene: -
V gene: TRBV2
J gene: TRBJ2-2
CDR3 protein: CASRRDDTGELFF
CDR3 DNA: TGTGCCAGCAGGAGGGACGACACCGGGGAGCTGTTTTTT

clone size: -
D gene: -
V gene: TRBV28
J gene: TRBJ2-1
CDR3 protein: CASMAGWEQFF
CDR3 DNA: TGTGCCAGCATGGCGGGATGGGAGCAGTTCTTC

clone size: -
D gene: -
V gene: TRBV3-1/TRBV3-2
J gene: TRBJ1-2
CDR3 protein: CASSQTDRPLYGYTF
CDR3 DNA: TGTGCCAGCAGCCAAACCGACAGGCCCCTCTATGGCTACACCTTC

clone size: -
D gene: -
V gene: TRBV28
J gene: TRBJ2-5
CDR3 protein: CASSSSPPGIGVVQETQYF
CDR3 DNA: TGTGCCAGCAGCTCCTCGCCGCCAGGGATTGGGGTAGTCCAAGAGACCCAGTACTTC

clone size: -
D gene: TRBD1
V gene: TRBV28
J gene: TRBJ2-1
CDR3 protein: CASSRGQGAYEQFF
CDR3 DNA: TGTGCCAGCAGTAGGGGACAGGGGGCCTATGAGCAGTTCTTC

clone size: -
D gene: -
V gene: TRBV5-4
J gene: TRBJ2-7
CDR3 protein: CASSLALSEGPAVEQYF
CDR3 DNA: TGTGCCAGCAGCTTGGCCCTTAGCGAAGGTCCTGCCGTGGAGCAGTACTTC

clone size: once
D gene: TRBD1
V gene: TRBV27
J gene: TRBJ1-2
CDR3 protein: CASSLYGQGGKNGYTF
CDR3 DNA: TGTGCCAGCAGTTTATATGGACAGGGAGGAAAGAATGGCTACACCTTC

clone size: -
D gene: -
V gene: TRBV5-4
J gene: TRBJ1-2
CDR3 protein: CASRKRDFGADYGYTF
CDR3 DNA: TGTGCCAGCAGAAAAAGGGATTTTGGAGCGGACTATGGCTACACCTTC

clone size: -
D gene: -
V gene: TRBV6-2/TRBV6-3
J gene: TRBJ1-1
CDR3 protein: CASRPLGPNTEAFF
CDR3 DNA: TGTGCCAGCCGCCCGTTAGGCCCGAACACTGAAGCTTTCTTT

clone size: few
D gene: TRBD1
V gene: TRBV7-8
J gene: TRBJ1-3
CDR3 protein: CASSFWDRGYGNTIYF
CDR3 DNA: TGTGCCAGCAGCTTTTGGGACAGGGGTTATGGAAACACCATATATTTT

clone size: -
D gene: TRBD2
V gene: TRBV5-4
J gene: TRBJ2-1
CDR3 protein: CASSTSGAAYNEQFF
CDR3 DNA: TGTGCCAGCAGCACCAGCGGGGCGGCCTACAATGAGCAGTTCTTC

clone size: -
D gene: -
V gene: TRBV28
J gene: TRBJ2-7
CDR3 protein: CASSSTGPTYEQYF
CDR3 DNA: TGTGCCAGCAGCTCCACCGGACCTACCTACGAGCAGTACTTC

clone size: -
D gene: -
V gene: TRBV29-1
J gene: TRBJ1-4
CDR3 protein: CSAQTQGLDEKLFF
CDR3 DNA: TGCAGCGCCCAGACACAGGGTCTAGACGAAAAACTGTTTTTT

clone size: -
D gene: TRBD1
V gene: TRBV5-1
J gene: TRBJ2-7
CDR3 protein: CASSFQSGTGAYEQYF
CDR3 DNA: TGCGCCAGCAGCTTTCAGTCCGGGACAGGGGCTTACGAGCAGTACTTC

clone size: -
D gene: -
V gene: TRBV7-2
J gene: TRBJ1-2
CDR3 protein: CASSLDWGEDGYTF
CDR3 DNA: TGTGCCAGCAGCTTAGATTGGGGGGAGGATGGCTACACCTTC

clone size: -
D gene: TRBD1
V gene: TRBV28
J gene: TRBJ2-3
CDR3 protein: CASSPGGAVDTQYF
CDR3 DNA: TGTGCCAGCAGCCCAGGGGGCGCGGTAGATACGCAGTATTTT

clone size: -
D gene: TRBD2
V gene: TRBV4-1
J gene: TRBJ2-1
CDR3 protein: CASSPSGSDNEQFF
CDR3 DNA: TGCGCCAGCAGTCCGAGCGGGAGCGACAATGAGCAGTTCTTC

clone size: -
D gene: -
V gene: TRBV10-1
J gene: TRBJ2-3
CDR3 protein: CASSESTLSDTQYF
CDR3 DNA: TGCGCCAGCAGTGAGTCGACTCTGTCAGATACGCAGTATTTT

clone size: -
D gene: -
V gene: TRBV7-9
J gene: TRBJ1-4
CDR3 protein: CASRYGTSTNEKLFF
CDR3 DNA: TGTGCCAGCAGGTACGGGACCTCAACTAATGAAAAACTGTTTTTT

clone size: once
D gene: -
V gene: TRBV21-1
J gene: TRBJ1-5
CDR3 protein: CASNGTATSNQPQHF
CDR3 DNA: TGTGCCAGCAACGGGACAGCGACTAGCAATCAGCCCCAGCATTTT